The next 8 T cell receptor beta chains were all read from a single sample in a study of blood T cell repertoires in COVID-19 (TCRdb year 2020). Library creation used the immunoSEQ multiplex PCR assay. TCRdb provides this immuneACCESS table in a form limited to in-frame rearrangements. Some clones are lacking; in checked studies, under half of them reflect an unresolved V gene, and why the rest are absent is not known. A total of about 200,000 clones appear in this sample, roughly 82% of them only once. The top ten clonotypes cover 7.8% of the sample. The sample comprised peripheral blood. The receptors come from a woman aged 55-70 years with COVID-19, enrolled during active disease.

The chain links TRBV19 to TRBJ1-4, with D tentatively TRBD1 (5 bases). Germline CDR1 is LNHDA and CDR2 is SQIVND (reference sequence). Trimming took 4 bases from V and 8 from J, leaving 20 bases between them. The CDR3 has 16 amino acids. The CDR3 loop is CASSNHKGAVGEKLFF. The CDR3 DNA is TGTGCCAGTAGTAACCACAAAGGGGCGGTAGGGGAAAAACTGTTTTTT.

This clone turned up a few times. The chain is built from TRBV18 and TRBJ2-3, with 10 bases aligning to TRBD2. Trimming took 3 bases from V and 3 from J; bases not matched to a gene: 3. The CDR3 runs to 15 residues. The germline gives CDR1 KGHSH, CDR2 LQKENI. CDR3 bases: TGTGCCAGCTCACCCGATAGCGGGGGGACAGATACGCAGTATTTT. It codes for CASSPDSGGTDTQYF.

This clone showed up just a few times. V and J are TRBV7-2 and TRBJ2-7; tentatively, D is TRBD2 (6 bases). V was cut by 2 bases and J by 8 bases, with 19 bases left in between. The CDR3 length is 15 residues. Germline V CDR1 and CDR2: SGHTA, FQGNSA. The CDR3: CASSLWPGGATKQYF. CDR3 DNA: TGTGCCAGCAGCTTATGGCCAGGAGGGGCTACGAAGCAGTACTTC.

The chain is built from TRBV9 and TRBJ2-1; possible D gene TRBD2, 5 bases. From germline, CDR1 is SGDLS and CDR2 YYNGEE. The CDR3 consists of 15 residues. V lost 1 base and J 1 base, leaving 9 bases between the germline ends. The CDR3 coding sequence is TGTGCCAGCAGCGTATCGGGGAGTTCCTACAATGAGCAGTTCTTC. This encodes CASSVSGSSYNEQFF.

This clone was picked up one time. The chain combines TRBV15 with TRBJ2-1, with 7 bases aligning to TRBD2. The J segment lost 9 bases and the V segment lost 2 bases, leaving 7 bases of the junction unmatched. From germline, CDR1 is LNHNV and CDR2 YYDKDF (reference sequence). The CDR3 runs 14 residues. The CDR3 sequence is CATSRPRGVTEQFF. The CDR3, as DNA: TGTGCCACCAGCAGACCTCGGGGGGTAACTGAGCAGTTCTTC.

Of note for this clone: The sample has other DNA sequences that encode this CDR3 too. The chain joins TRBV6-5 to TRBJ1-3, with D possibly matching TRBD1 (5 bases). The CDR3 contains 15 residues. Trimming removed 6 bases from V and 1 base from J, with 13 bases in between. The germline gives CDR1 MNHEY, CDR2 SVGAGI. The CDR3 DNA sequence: TGTGCCAGCAGCGCCAGGGAAGGGTCTGGAAACACCATATATTTT. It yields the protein CASSAREGSGNTIYF.

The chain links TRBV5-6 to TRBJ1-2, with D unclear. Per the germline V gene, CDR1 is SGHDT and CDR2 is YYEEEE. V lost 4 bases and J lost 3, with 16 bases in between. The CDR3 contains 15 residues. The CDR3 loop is CASSLALRTDYGYTF. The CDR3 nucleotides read TGTGCCAGCAGCCTCGCCCTCCGCACTGACTATGGCTACACCTTC.

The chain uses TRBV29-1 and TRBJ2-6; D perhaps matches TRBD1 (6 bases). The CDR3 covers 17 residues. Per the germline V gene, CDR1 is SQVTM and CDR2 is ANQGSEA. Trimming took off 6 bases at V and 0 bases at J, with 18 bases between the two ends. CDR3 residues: CSVLRTVPLSGANVLTF. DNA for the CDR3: TGCAGCGTCCTCCGGACAGTCCCCCTCTCTGGGGCCAACGTCCTGACTTTC. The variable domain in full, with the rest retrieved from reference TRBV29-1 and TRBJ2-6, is SAVISQKPSRDICQRGTSLTIQCQVDSQVTMMFWYRQQPGQSLTLIATANQGSEATYESGFVIDKFPISRPNLTFSTLTVSNMSPEDSSIYLCSVLRTVPLSGANVLTFGAGSRLTVL.